The 18 T cell receptor beta chains below come from one sample, sequenced in a study of PD-1 blockade in classical Hodgkin lymphoma. Brentuximab vedotin exposure varied among the patients, all of whom had relapsed after autologous stem cell transplantation. Assay: immunoSEQ multiplex PCR; the TCRdb copy retains only in-frame clones and omits some. Of some 84,000 clones in the sample, 92% are singletons; the top ten hold approximately 2.4%. The specimen was peripheral blood mononuclear cells (PBMCs), collected before the second cycle of nivolumab. Receptors were obtained from a human donor with classical Hodgkin lymphoma.

V usage is TRBV5-4 and J usage is TRBJ2-7; possibly TRBD1 for D (6 bases). This CDR3 has 14 residues. V lost 0 bases, J lost 3 bases, and 10 bases lay in between. Germline V gene data show CDR1 as SGHNT and CDR2 as YYREEE (reference sequence). The CDR3 sequence is CASSLAGRGYEQYF. The CDR3 region has the DNA TGTGCCAGCAGCTTGGCCGGCAGGGGCTACGAGCAGTACTTC.

The gene calls are TRBV28 and TRBJ2-3; D may be TRBD2 (6 bases). The CDR3 is 16 residues long. V shed 8 bases and J shed 2 bases, with 20 bases lying between them. The germline V gene encodes CDR1 MDHEN and CDR2 SYDVKM. The CDR3 nucleotides read TGTGCCAGCTTTTTACTCAGCGGGTACGACACAGATACGCAGTATTTT. Its protein product is CASFLLSGYDTDTQYF.

V and J are TRBV28 and TRBJ2-7; D call uncertain. The CDR3 sequence is 13 residues long. Germline values: CDR1 MDHEN, CDR2 SYDVKM. Between the trimmed V and J ends, which lost 5 bases and 1 base, there was a span of 9 bases. The CDR3 nucleotides are TGTGCCAGCAGTAATTCAGATTCCTACGAGCAGTACTTC. Protein: CASSNSDSYEQYF.

The count of this clone is one. The CDR3 DNA reads TGTGCCAGTAGTATTCAAGGCTACGAGCAGTACTTC. Residues: CASSIQGYEQYF. The gene calls are TRBV19 and TRBJ2-7; no clear D. The CDR3 has 12 amino acids. From germline, CDR1 is LNHDA and CDR2 SQIVND (reference sequence). V was pared by 3 bases and J by 3 bases, with 6 bases between.

The rearrangement joins TRBV7-9 to TRBJ2-5; no clear D gene. This CDR3 region has 13 residues. V shed 3 bases and J shed 2 bases, with 7 bases lying between them. Looked up from germline, CDR1 is SEHNR and CDR2 is FQNEAQ (reference sequence). This chain's CDR3 is CASSFLGQETQYF. The CDR3 DNA sequence: TGTGCCAGCAGCTTTTTAGGACAAGAGACCCAGTACTTC. Based on the CDR3 plus reference TRBV7-9 and TRBJ2-5, the full variable domain is DTGVSQNPRHKITKRGQNVTFRCDPISEHNRLYWYRQTLGQGPEFLTYFQNEAQLEKSRLLSDRFSAERPKGSFSTLEIQRTEQGDSAMYLCASSFLGQETQYFGPGTRLLVL.

The chain joins TRBV6-5 to TRBJ2-7, with 9 bases that match TRBD2. Germline CDR1 is MNHEY and CDR2 is SVGAGI. The CDR3 runs to 14 residues. Trimming removed 2 bases from V and 6 bases from J; junction bases left unmatched: 5. CDR3 in DNA: TGTGCCAGCAGTTACGGCGGGAGGGCCAGCGAGCAGTACTTC. This codes for CASSYGGRASEQYF.

The chain links TRBV6-5 to TRBJ2-7; TRBD1 matches at 8 bases. Germline V lookup: CDR1 MNHEY, CDR2 SVGAGI. This CDR3 region has 14 residues. Trimming cost V 4 bases and J 2 bases; bases outside gene matches: 4. The CDR3 loop reads CASSWTGSTYEQYF. Here the CDR3 DNA reads TGTGCCAGCAGTTGGACAGGGTCTACCTACGAGCAGTACTTC.

V and J are TRBV5-1 and TRBJ2-5; D is possibly TRBD1 (6 bases). In germline, CDR1 is SGHRS, CDR2 YFSETQ. With 1 base removed from V and 2 bases from J, the gap between germline ends came to 9 bases. The CDR3 sequence is 14 residues long. The CDR3 DNA reads TGCGCCAGCAGCTTGCAGGGGTCACAAGAGACCCAGTACTTC. Translating it yields CASSLQGSQETQYF.

Here the CDR3 DNA reads TGTGCCAGTAGTATAGAAGGCGGGAGTATTGCCAACGAGCAGTACTTC. Amino acids: CASSIEGGSIANEQYF. This chain uses TRBV19 with TRBJ2-7; TRBD2 aligns across 7 bases. Germline V gene lookup returns CDR1 LNHDA and CDR2 SQIVND (reference sequence). The V and J ends lost 0 bases and 5 bases, in that order; junction bases with no gene match: 10. The CDR3 is made up of 16 amino acids. The whole variable domain, remainder taken from reference TRBV19 and TRBJ2-7, is DGGITQSPKYLFRKEGQNVTLSCEQNLNHDAMYWYRQDPGQGLRLIYYSQIVNDFQKGDIAEGYSVSREKKESFPLTVTSAQKNPTAFYLCASSIEGGSIANEQYFGPGTRLTVT.

CDR3 amino acids: CASSGQSLEQYF. In DNA form, the CDR3 reads TGTGCCAGCTCCGGACAGTCCTTGGAGCAGTACTTC. The chain links TRBV18 to TRBJ2-7; a weak D match, TRBD1 (6 bases). The ends were cut back, 6 bases at V and 7 bases at J, with 13 bases in the middle. The CDR3 loop spans 12 amino acids. Germline V gives CDR1 KGHSH, CDR2 LQKENI.

The chain combines TRBV11-2 with TRBJ1-2; unclear D gene. Trimming left V 0 bases short and J 2 bases short, with 10 bases between. The germline gives CDR1 SGHAT, CDR2 FQNNGV. This CDR3 is 15 amino acids long. As DNA, the CDR3 is TGTGCCAGCAGCTTAGAAGGGTTGTACAACTATGGCTACACCTTC. The encoded protein is CASSLEGLYNYGYTF.

The chain links TRBV27 to TRBJ2-7; D is possibly TRBD2 (5 bases). Germline V lookup: CDR1 MNHEY, CDR2 SMNVEV (reference sequence). The CDR3 is 16 amino acids. V lost 8 bases and J 6 bases, leaving 26 bases between the germline ends. CDR3 DNA sequence: TGTGCCAGCCATTCCCTTGGAGGTGGAGATACGGGCGAGCAGTACTTC. It yields the protein CASHSLGGGDTGEQYF.

The chain recombines TRBV29-1 with TRBJ1-6; D ambiguous. Germline assignment: CDR1 SQVTM and CDR2 ANQGSEA. CDR3 length equals 13 residues. Trimming left V 5 bases short and J 8 bases short, with 13 bases between. CDR3: CSVREELHSPLHF. The CDR3 DNA reads as TGCAGCGTTCGAGAGGAACTCCATTCACCCCTCCACTTT.

The chain has TRBV2 and TRBJ2-3; the D gene is possibly TRBD2 (5 bases). The CDR3 has 17 amino acids. The germline gives CDR1 SNHLY, CDR2 FYNNEI. Trimming took 10 bases from V and 0 from J, leaving 23 bases between them. The CDR3 region is CAMNSAAVIASTDTQYF. CDR3 nucleotides: TGTGCCATGAACTCGGCAGCGGTAATAGCAAGCACAGATACGCAGTATTTT.

The CDR3 protein is CASSSGGWETQYF. The DNA of the CDR3 is TGTGCCAGCAGTTCCGGGGGCTGGGAGACCCAGTACTTC. V and J are TRBV6-6 and TRBJ2-5; D could derive from TRBD1 or TRBD2 (6 bases each). With 4 bases removed from V and 5 bases from J, the gap between germline ends came to 11 bases. The CDR3 totals 13 residues. Germline CDR1 MNHNY, CDR2 SVGAGI (reference sequence).

The chain carries TRBV11-2 and TRBJ2-1; 10 bases match TRBD2. The CDR3 has 16 residues. CDR1 SGHAT and CDR2 FQNNGV come from the germline V gene. The J segment lost 0 bases and the V segment lost 5 bases, leaving 4 bases of the junction unmatched. CDR3 residues: CASSRLAGRSYNEQFF. The CDR3 bases are TGTGCCAGCAGCCGACTAGCGGGCCGCTCCTACAATGAGCAGTTCTTC.

The rearrangement links TRBV5-4 to TRBJ2-7; D uncertain. Trimming removed 0 bases at V and 0 bases at J, with 7 bases between. The germline V gene has CDR1 SGHNT and CDR2 YYREEE (reference sequence). CDR3 length: 14 residues. CDR3 sequence: CASSLAGLSYEQYF. The CDR3 DNA sequence: TGTGCCAGCAGCTTGGCCGGTCTCTCCTACGAGCAGTACTTC.

The genes are TRBV29-1 and TRBJ2-7, with 11 bases matching TRBD1. Trimming cost V 7 bases and J 0 bases; bases outside gene matches: 2. The CDR3 sequence is 13 residues long. From germline, CDR1 is SQVTM and CDR2 ANQGSEA. The CDR3, as DNA: TGCAGCGCGGGACAGGGGGGCTCCTACGAGCAGTACTTC. It codes for CSAGQGGSYEQYF.